This T cell receptor (beta chain) appears in the sequencing data of a study of blood T cells in healthy people across ages. With a J-beta primer mix and a sample-barcoded 5' primer, a second PCR ran roughly 7 to 11 cycles. MiXCR, applied by TCRdb to the 5' RACE reads, yields one record per CDR3 protein. Here the sample spans around 1,700,000 distinct CDR3 sequences, 25% to 30% being singletons. V lost 0 bases to trimming and J lost 11 bases, with 19 bases between them. Germline CDR1 is LGHDT and CDR2 is YNNKEL (reference sequence). This CDR3 has 15 residues. The sequence was collected from a woman in her 30s in good health. The sequencing sample was made of blood. V usage is TRBV3-1 and J usage is TRBJ2-5, with D possibly matching TRBD2 (5 bases). In DNA form, the CDR3 reads TGTGCCAGCAGCCAAGATAGGAGCATCGGGAATGAGCAGTACTTC. Its protein product is CASSQDRSIGNEQYF.